The 14 T cell receptor beta chains below all came from one sample that was sequenced in a study of T cell changes during pregnancy in multiple sclerosis. Profiled with immunoSEQ multiplex PCR; TCRdb holds only in-frame clones, not every one. The sample holds approximately 100,000 clones, approximately 94% seen once. This sample comprised peripheral blood, obtained in the second trimester of pregnancy. All receptors come from a female donor with multiple sclerosis, enrolled in a pregnancy study.

V gene TRBV28 combines with J gene TRBJ1-1; the match to TRBD1 covers 9 bases. Germline-derived CDR1 and CDR2 are MDHEN and SYDVKM. J was trimmed by 1 base and V by 6 bases; bases with no gene match: 6. This CDR3 region has 15 residues. CDR3 DNA: TGTGCCAGCAGGCTTCCGGGACAGGGGAACACTGAAGCTTTCTTT. Amino acids: CASRLPGQGNTEAFF.

The V call is TRBV27, the J call TRBJ2-7; TRBD1 agrees at 7 bases. From germline, CDR1 is MNHEY and CDR2 SMNVEV (reference sequence). The CDR3 is 11 residues long. Trimming cost V 8 bases and J 7 bases; bases outside gene matches: 5. CDR3 nucleotides: TGTGCCAGCCACAGGGGCCAGGAGCAGTACTTC. Translated: CASHRGQEQYF.

The chain uses TRBV15 and TRBJ2-1, with D hard to call. The CDR3 contains 11 residues. The germline V and J ends were trimmed by 3 bases and 7 bases, with 4 bases remaining between them. Per the germline V gene, CDR1 is LNHNV and CDR2 is YYDKDF (reference sequence). Here the CDR3 reads CATSSVNEQFF. The CDR3 region has the DNA TGTGCCACCAGCAGCGTAAATGAGCAGTTCTTC. The entire variable domain, with the rest obtained from reference TRBV15 and TRBJ2-1, is as follows: DAMVIQNPRYQVTQFGKPVTLSCSQTLNHNVMYWYQQKSSQAPKLLFHYYDKDFNNEADTPDNFQSRRPNTSFCFLDIRSPGLGDTAMYLCATSSVNEQFFGPGTRLTVL.

The chain links TRBV28 to TRBJ1-2; D unresolved. V dropped 2 bases and J dropped 8 bases, with 12 bases sitting between them. Germline CDR1 MDHEN, CDR2 SYDVKM. This CDR3 has 13 residues. CDR3 amino acids: CASSLGQPRGYTF. CDR3 nucleotides: TGTGCCAGCAGTTTAGGCCAGCCTAGGGGCTACACCTTC.

The rearrangement joins TRBV28 to TRBJ2-3; D not resolved. CDR3 length: 12 amino acids. CDR1 is MDHEN and CDR2 is SYDVKM in the germline V gene. Trimming took off 7 bases at V and 5 bases at J, with 10 bases between the two ends. The CDR3 region has the DNA TGTGCCAGCACCCCTGTATTAGATACGCAGTATTTT. Amino acids: CASTPVLDTQYF.

The J gene is TRBJ1-6, the V gene TRBV2; 9 positions match TRBD1. The CDR3 loop spans 14 amino acids. Germline values: CDR1 SNHLY, CDR2 FYNNEI. After removal of 3 bases from V and 7 bases from J, the junction contained 1 base not matched to a gene. The DNA for the CDR3 is TGTGCCAGCAGTGATGGACAGGGGAATTCACCCCTCCACTTT. This encodes CASSDGQGNSPLHF.

The V and J genes are TRBV7-3 and TRBJ2-1, with D maybe TRBD1 (6 bases). The ends were cut back, 5 bases at V and 8 bases at J, with 19 bases in the middle. The V gene's germline CDR1 is SGHTA and CDR2 FQGTGA. The CDR3 loop spans 15 amino acids. CDR3 coding DNA: TGTGCCAGCAGCCCTGGACAGTTAGGGAGAGATGAGCAGTTCTTC. It encodes CASSPGQLGRDEQFF.

This clone was counted a single time. The chain links TRBV7-6 to TRBJ2-7; possible D gene TRBD2, 6 bases. This CDR3 has 13 amino acids. Germline CDR1 is SGHVS and CDR2 is FNYEAQ. V lost 5 bases, J lost 4 bases, and 12 bases lay in between. CDR3 region: CASSLLGGYEQYF. For the CDR3, the DNA is TGTGCCAGCAGCCTCCTGGGGGGTTACGAGCAGTACTTC. The whole variable domain, filled in from reference TRBV7-6 and TRBJ2-7, reads GAGVSQSPRYKVTKRGQDVALRCDPISGHVSLYWYRQALGQGPEFLTYFNYEAQQDKSGLPNDRFSAERPEGSISTLTIQRTEQRDSAMYRCASSLLGGYEQYFGPGTRLTVT.

This clone was recorded only once. The chain has TRBV4-1 and TRBJ2-1; D possibly corresponds to TRBD2 (7 bases). V gave up 7 bases and J gave up 10 bases, with 23 bases separating them. This CDR3 contains 15 residues. Germline V CDR1 and CDR2: MGHRA, YSYEKL. The CDR3 sequence is CASTLGGGRPLEQFF. For the CDR3, the DNA is TGCGCCAGCACCCTAGGGGGGGGCCGCCCCTTGGAGCAGTTCTTC.

The chain combines TRBV11-2 with TRBJ1-3; D not certain. The CDR3 is 15 amino acids. Germline V gene data show CDR1 as SGHAT and CDR2 as FQNNGV. Trimming pared 5 bases from V and 0 bases from J, leaving 11 bases between. The CDR3 DNA follows: TGTGCCAGCAGCGCCGACACATTCTCTGGAAACACCATATATTTT. This gives the protein CASSADTFSGNTIYF.

The chain couples TRBV5-1 to TRBJ1-4; TRBD1 aligns across 9 bases. Germline V gives CDR1 SGHRS, CDR2 YFSETQ. The CDR3 contains 16 residues. Germline trimming cut 3 bases from V and 8 bases from J; bases unmatched to any gene: 11. The CDR3 region has the DNA TGCGCCAGCAGCTGGACGGGGACAGGGATACAAGAAAAACTGTTTTTT. Its protein is CASSWTGTGIQEKLFF.

The chain uses TRBV5-1 and TRBJ1-1, with D maybe TRBD1 (5 bases). Germline CDR1 reads SGHRS; CDR2 reads YFSETQ. The germline V and J ends were trimmed by 5 bases and 1 base, with 12 bases remaining between them. The CDR3 runs to 14 residues. The CDR3 protein is CASRPLTENTEAFF. CDR3 coding DNA: TGCGCCAGCAGACCATTGACAGAGAACACTGAAGCTTTCTTT.

The rearrangement links TRBV7-9 to TRBJ2-4, with 10 bases matching TRBD1. The V gene end was trimmed by 5 bases and the J gene end by 6 bases; junction bases not matched to a gene: 7. CDR3 length: 15 residues. CDR1 and CDR2 from the germline V gene are SEHNR and FQNEAQ (reference sequence). The CDR3 is CASSRFGDRGNIQYF. CDR3 coding DNA: TGTGCCAGCAGCCGGTTTGGGGACAGGGGAAACATTCAGTACTTC.

V usage is TRBV4-1 and J usage is TRBJ2-5, with D possibly matching TRBD2 (6 bases). The CDR3 has 15 residues. Germline V gives CDR1 MGHRA, CDR2 YSYEKL. Trimming removed 0 bases at V and 4 bases at J, with 12 bases between. The CDR3 DNA follows: TGCGCCAGCAGCCAAGAACCGGGAGCGAGAGAGACCCAGTACTTC. This translates into CASSQEPGARETQYF.